Listed here is a single TCR beta chain. Its antigen is as yet unknown. The data were obtained in a study of early T cells in non-severe SARS-CoV-2 infection. The wider study: Bulk RNA isolated from unsorted whole blood underwent sequencing; chains were not paired. Findings and caveats of the study: Lookups in VDJdb leaned toward anti-spike CD8 responses and missed private and CD4 specificities.

As part of library construction, unique molecular identifiers were attached to individual cDNA molecules. MiXCR, run by TCRdb on the 5' RACE reads, gives a single entry per CDR3 protein. This table has about 72,000 distinct CDR3 sequences, approximately 9.2% appearing once. The sample comprised whole blood. The receptor's source is an adult who was a healthcare worker with PCR-confirmed SARS-CoV-2 infection or an uninfected control (not recorded which).

The chain's CDR3 is CASSIGGRGERETQYF. CDR3 bases: TGTGCCAGTAGTATAGGGGGACGAGGGGAACGAGAGACCCAGTACTTC. The chain joins TRBV19 to TRBJ2-5; either TRBD1 or TRBD2 may supply D (5 bases each). V was clipped by 1 base and J by 4 bases, with 16 bases between them. Germline assignment: CDR1 LNHDA and CDR2 SQIVND (reference sequence). CDR3 length equals 16 residues. Full variable domain (outside the CDR3, taken from reference TRBV19 and TRBJ2-5): DGGITQSPKYLFRKEGQNVTLSCEQNLNHDAMYWYRQDPGQGLRLIYYSQIVNDFQKGDIAEGYSVSREKKESFPLTVTSAQKNPTAFYLCASSIGGRGERETQYFGPGTRLLVL.